Listed below are T cell receptor beta chains from one sample, sequenced in a study of shared clonotypes between healthy human individuals. The protocol was immunoSEQ multiplex PCR, while the TCRdb copy is restricted to in-frame clones and leaves out a portion. This table has roughly 2,000,000 clones, 93% appearing once. The sequencing input was naive CD8+ T cells from PBMCs. These TCRs come from a young man in good health. Some clones in this sample may be carry-over from other donors' samples. Each CDR3 is given with its conserved first and last residue. The D gene is left open where the match is weak.

J,V,D,DNA,CDR3
TRBJ2-1,TRBV28,NA,TGTGCCAGCAGTTTGGGCCAGCCTTTATACAATGAGCAGTTCTTC,CASSLGQPLYNEQFF
TRBJ1-3,TRBV2,TRBD1,TGTGCCAGCAGTGAATGGACAGGGGTTGGAAACACCATATATTTT,CASSEWTGVGNTIYF
TRBJ1-1,TRBV7-9,NA,TGTGCCAGCAGCCCCTCCACGGATATGAACACTGAAGCTTTCTTT,CASSPSTDMNTEAFF
TRBJ2-7,TRBV4-3,NA,TGCGCCAGCAGCCAAGTAGCCTCTAGCTCCTACGAGCAGTACTTC,CASSQVASSSYEQYF
TRBJ2-7,TRBV2,NA,TGTGCCAGCAGCCTGACAATTGCGGGTCGGGTCGACGAGCAGTACTTC,CASSLTIAGRVDEQYF
TRBJ1-3,TRBV10-3,NA,TGTGCCATCAGGGGGGGGATGCGTGGAAACACCATATATTTT,CAIRGGMRGNTIYF
TRBJ2-7,TRBV28,NA,TGTGCCAGCAGTTTACAAGCGGGCCTCTCCTACGAGCAGTACTTC,CASSLQAGLSYEQYF
TRBJ2-7,TRBV7-9,NA,TGTGCCAGCAGCTTATTTCCCCGGACAGTAGAGACCTACGAGCAGTACTTC,CASSLFPRTVETYEQYF
TRBJ2-7,TRBV5-8,NA,TGTGCCAGCAGCCGGCGTTTGCGGAGTACCTACGAGCAGTACTTC,CASSRRLRSTYEQYF
TRBJ1-3,TRBV14,TRBD1,TGTGCCAGCAGCCAACTTTTGAGGACAGGGAGCGGAAACACCATATATTTT,CASSQLLRTGSGNTIYF
TRBJ2-7,TRBV7-6,TRBD1,TGTGCCAGCAGCTACGACCGGGACAGGGCTTCCTACGAGCAGTACTTC,CASSYDRDRASYEQYF
TRBJ1-5,TRBV5-8,NA,TGTGCCAGCAGCAGGGACAGCAATCAGCCCCAGCATTTT,CASSRDSNQPQHF
TRBJ1-5,TRBV27,NA,TGTGCCAGCAGTTGGTCCCGAGATCAGCCCCAGCATTTT,CASSWSRDQPQHF